The clone carrying this TCR beta chain has a single count. This record belongs to a study of shared clonotypes between healthy human individuals. V gave up 4 bases and J gave up 6 bases, with 8 bases separating them. This CDR3 contains 11 residues. From germline, CDR1 is SGHRS and CDR2 YFSETQ. The study separated CD4+ cells into CD45RA+ naive and CD45RA-negative memory subsets. Repertoires were generated with immunoSEQ multiplex PCR, while TCRdb's copy carries only in-frame clones and drops some. This sample has roughly 1,100,000 clones, with roughly 80% found just once. This rearrangement joins TRBV5-1 to TRBJ2-7; no reliable D call. The sequencing sample was made of memory CD4+ T cells sorted from blood. Subset given: CD45RA-negative fraction. The receptor was isolated from a man aged 18-30 years in good health. The CDR3 is CASSVGGEQYF. Written as DNA, the CDR3 is TGCGCCAGCAGCGTCGGCGGCGAGCAGTACTTC.